The entry below gives a single T cell receptor (beta chain) sequence along with its context. Its cognate antigen has yet to be identified. No base-level quality is on record; no much larger clone is a single base apart. V is reduced by 4 bases and J by 7 bases, leaving a spacing of 10 bases between them. The germline V gene encodes CDR1 LNHNV and CDR2 YYDKDF (reference sequence). From the cysteine up to the phenylalanine, the CDR3 has a length of 12 residues. Solely the CDR3 DNA is kept, with 36 bases framed from the first base. The cohort was made up of approximately 670 healthy bone marrow donors. At the time of sampling, every cohort member was nominally healthy, though immune exposures that went unrecorded were likely present. The donor was CMV seropositive and belonged to the group of 250 to 300 seropositive cohort members. Every donor gave a peripheral blood sample, and the peripheral blood mononuclear cells from that sample were used for TCR beta sequencing. The Qiagen DNeasy Blood Extraction Kit was used to extract genomic DNA from the blood cell samples.

The data were taken from a study of cytomegalovirus exposure and HLA in healthy donors (TCRdb year 2017). Looking at the study overall: An earlier analysis of roughly 500 of the donors reported roughly 270 Gb of sequence data and roughly 100 million unique TCR beta sequences from some 180 million T cells. High-throughput TCR immunosequencing, statistical association of individual TCRs with disease status, and machine learning were combined to predict cytomegalovirus infection status. A later genetic analysis used genome-wide SNP genotypes for about 65% of the 666 donors, treating that subset as a discovery cohort. A later analysis re-examined previously published TCR beta repertoires from roughly 650 donors and added high-resolution HLA genotyping to investigate patterns of TCR occurrence. Roughly 290 gigabases of sequencing data and 70 million to 100 million unique TCR sequences made up an early release that covered approximately 650 HLA-typed donors. HLA typing covered class I and class II loci at four-digit resolution. Every discovery cohort repertoire had been produced on one sequencing platform. Along with the approximately 670-subject first cohort, a separate validation cohort of over 90 different subjects was used. A few DR-DQ haplotypes were treated as single units for association and clustering because of strong linkage in the cohort. Donor age, sex, ethnicity and CMV serostatus were collected together with the repertoire data. In an earlier analysis of 500 to 650 of the donors, high-throughput TCR beta sequencing was used to judge whether each TCR beta V gene segment behaved as functional or pseudogenic. Among the roughly 400 genotyped donors, around 81% belonged to the genetic ancestry cluster associated with self-reported Caucasian donors. The number of donors typed differed by locus, with roughly 620-640 for A, B, C, DRB1 and DQB1, roughly 520 for DQA1, some 570 for DPA1, and around 430 for DPB1. The later analysis used no new phenotypic data to find candidate immune exposures, relying instead on TCR beta sequences and their occurrence across donors. The study profiled the T cell repertoires of fewer than 850 subjects by immunosequencing and related them to cytomegalovirus serostatus. The aim of the study was to test whether cataloging public T cell receptors could identify signatures of past pathogen exposure. Among about 370 genotyped donors of the cohort, an average of roughly 230,000 unique TCR beta nucleotide sequences was sequenced per donor, of which approximately 18% were non-productive. Results the study describes overall, beyond this receptor: For the cohort, immune exposure information was limited to CMV serostatus. Linkage disequilibrium might explain the correlated functional status among segregating V segments, but an unknown experimental factor could not be excluded. In vitro tests confirmed that a few of the cytomegalovirus-associated TCR beta chains recognize cytomegalovirus antigens. A further reported finding was that TCR beta sequences accurately predicted the HLA-A and HLA-B alleles for most subjects in the first cohort. In a later analysis, the rate of TCR association differed among HLA loci, with DRB1 alleles having the most associated TCRs and HLA-C alleles having the fewest. In a later genetic analysis, fewer N-insertions in productive TCRs were reported among donors in an Asian-associated ancestry cluster than the roughly 700-donor mean. In an earlier analysis of several hundred of the donors, most TCR beta V segments were observed in productive rearrangements about 90% or about 30% of the time, broadly matching IMGT annotations. A group of highly shared sequence variants was considered likely to be a technical artifact of the sequencing pipeline. In the study, approximately 160 TCR beta chains were listed as associated with cytomegalovirus. A later analysis associated 16,951 TCR beta sequences with specific HLA alleles at a false discovery rate of 0.05. In this cohort, only TCR beta chains were sequenced, and detectable features were limited by the absence of alpha or paired-chain data. The 87-base-pair reads could not distinguish some IMGT-functional V segments, including TRBV6-2 and TRBV6-3, so those segments were excluded. The authors suggested that the approach could potentially be extended to other disease states and immunological phenotypes. Strong co-occurrence of HLA alleles, especially DR and DQ, made assigning TCR associations to individual alleles difficult. The earlier analysis of 450 to 700 of the donors excluded 15 to 20 rarely observed V segments, including chromosome 9 orphons, because counts were too low. Sequencing depth was assumed to be roughly uniform across donors in the presence/absence analyses, though that assumption may not hold. An association between a missense DCLRE1C variant and V-gene and J-gene trimming of TCR beta chains was found in a later genetic analysis and replicated in an independent cohort. In a later analysis, HLA-associated TCR beta chains showed more clonal expansion and lower generation probabilities than non-associated chains that were equally common. Across donors, most TCR sequences were observed very rarely, whereas some public TCRs were present in many individuals. According to a later analysis, most CMV-associated TCR beta chains appeared to be HLA-restricted, and the HLA associations seemed to be driven largely by CMV exposure. Cytomegalovirus status was reported to be diagnosed by the classifier with high specificity and sensitivity in both the original and validation cohorts. A later analysis reported that several top co-occurrence clusters appeared linked to parvovirus B19, influenza, CMV and Epstein-Barr virus. Because some donors lacked HLA typing at each locus, the association tests relied only on the typed subset.

Receptors were amplified or captured by the immunoSEQ multiplex PCR assay. For the multiplex PCR, a mixture combining 60 forward primers for TCR Vbeta segments and 13 reverse primers for TCR Jbeta segments was used. Amplification of the CDR3 region of rearranged TCR beta genes was performed with a multiplex PCR assay on genomic DNA. Amplified TCR beta libraries were sequenced as 87-base-pair reads on the Illumina HiSeq System. The study's own analysis went as follows. Across the 500 to 700 repertoires, a later analysis counted around 80 million unique TCR beta chains, 9.5 million to 13 million of which were shared by at least two donors. Raw reads were error-corrected and collapsed into unique sequences with a nearest-neighbor algorithm that merged closely related sequences to remove PCR and sequencing errors. V, D and J gene segments were assigned by aligning CDR3 sequences to IMGT reference sequences. For a sequence to be retained, a match of at least six nucleotides to both a V gene segment and a J gene segment was required. Rearrangements were called productive when the CDR3 lacked stop codons and stayed in frame with V and J; all others were non-productive. Following IMGT convention, CDR3 was defined as the stretch from the second conserved V-encoded cysteine up to the conserved J-encoded phenylalanine. The earlier analysis of a few hundred of the donors excluded sequences that lacked an unambiguous match to a single V gene segment. In an earlier analysis of a few hundred of the donors, a V segment was called functional when productive rearrangements were above 56.7%, and segregating when the standard deviation between donors exceeded 5%. A statistical classification framework was built for diagnosing cytomegalovirus status from the catalog of TCR beta chain sequences. In a later analysis, TCR nucleotide sequences were compared against IMGT/GENE-DB human TR gene sequences so that V and J genes could be assigned. In a later analysis, CDR3 sequences and most-parsimonious VDJ recombination scenarios were assigned using the TCRdist pipeline. In a later analysis, each TCR beta chain was defined by its CDR3 amino acid sequence together with its V-gene family, and reads without a unique V-gene family were excluded. To address suspected cross-contamination and a sequencing artifact, a later analysis removed roughly 580 highly shared, low-generation-probability nucleotide sequences. For each public chain, a later analysis derived a clonal expansion index from normalized ranks of inferred template counts within each repertoire. A later analysis computed generation probabilities with a VDJ recombination model fitted to out-of-frame rearrangements, and checked the results against IGoR. A later analysis scored TCR-TCR, TCR-HLA and TCR-CMV co-occurrence with hypergeometric tests, applying a repertoire-size bias correction to TCR pairs. To estimate false discovery rates, a later analysis permuted the HLA or CMV assignments 20 times. In a later analysis, co-occurring TCRs were grouped using DBSCAN, and TCRdist sequence similarity was added for clustering within HLA-allele-positive subsets. Repertoires with fewer than 30,000 or more than 120,000 public chains, plus five repertoires with anomalous nucleotide sharing, were excluded from co-occurrence clustering. TCRdb obtained this table from immuneACCESS and retained in-frame rearrangements with V and J assigned. These tables miss some clones; where compared with another copy, unresolved V genes account for less than half of the shortfall, and the remainder is unexplained. Clone size and V and J calls were adopted from that table, with D and trimming inferred from the DNA. The sample includes about 120,000 clones, with roughly 72% observed a single time. The ten largest account for under 5% of the sample.

The chain couples TRBV15 to TRBJ2-5; TRBD2 is a possible D gene, resting on 5 matching bases. Sequences were obtained from PBMCs. The TCR comes from a man aged 40-49 years in good health and CMV-seropositive. The base sequence is TGTGCCACCAGCAAGAGGGATGGGACCCAGTACTTC. Its product reads: CATSKRDGTQYF.